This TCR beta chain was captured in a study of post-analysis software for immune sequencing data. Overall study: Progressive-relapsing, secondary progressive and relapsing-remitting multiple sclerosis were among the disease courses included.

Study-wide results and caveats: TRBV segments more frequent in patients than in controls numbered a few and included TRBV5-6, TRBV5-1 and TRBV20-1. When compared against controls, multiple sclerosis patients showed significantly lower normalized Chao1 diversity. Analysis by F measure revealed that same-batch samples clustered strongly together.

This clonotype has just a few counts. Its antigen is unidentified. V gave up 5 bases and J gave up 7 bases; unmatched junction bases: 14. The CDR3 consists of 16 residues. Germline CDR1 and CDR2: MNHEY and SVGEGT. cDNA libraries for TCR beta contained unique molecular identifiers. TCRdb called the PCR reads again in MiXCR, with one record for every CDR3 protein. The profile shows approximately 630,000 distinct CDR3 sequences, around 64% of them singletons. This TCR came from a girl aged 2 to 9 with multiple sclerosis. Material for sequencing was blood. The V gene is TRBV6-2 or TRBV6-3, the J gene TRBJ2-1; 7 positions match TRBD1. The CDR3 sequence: CASSPHPMLQGNEQFF. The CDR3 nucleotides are TGTGCCAGCAGTCCTCACCCGATGTTACAGGGGAATGAGCAGTTCTTC.